The rows below give T cell receptor beta chains drawn from one sample of a study of cytomegalovirus exposure and HLA in healthy donors. The table came from immunoSEQ multiplex PCR; TCRdb's copy has only in-frame clones and leaves some out. The sample yields more than 80,000 clones, around 80% seen once. The sequencing sample was made of PBMCs. Every receptor here comes from a human donor in good health. The conserved cysteine and the conserved F or W are not part of the CDR3 here. A D gene is named only where the DNA matches it firmly.

>TRBD1|TRBJ2-7|TRBV5-1
ASSLDRAYEQY
>-|TRBJ2-3|TRBV27
ASRKTGSDTQY
>TRBD2|TRBJ2-1|TRBV5-8
ASSLFLAGDGVNEQF
>TRBD1|TRBJ2-7|TRBV29-1
SVKPGQVSSYEQY
>-|TRBJ1-3|TRBV11-2
ASSLVASSGNTIY
>TRBD2|TRBJ2-1|TRBV5-4
ASSILTTSGRAGEQF
>-|TRBJ1-1|TRBV10-3
AISRQLIGMNTEAF
>TRBD2|TRBJ2-1|TRBV14
ASSHIGLAGYNEQF
>TRBD2|TRBJ2-2|TRBV10-1
ASSDGLSGRKPRPGELF
>-|TRBJ1-2|TRBV6-5
ASMDLGTRNDYT
>-|TRBJ1-2|TRBV29-1
SVDGSGYT
>TRBD1|TRBJ1-1|TRBV7-6
ASSLDARGRGTEAF
>-|TRBJ2-3|TRBV5-4
ASRREVWSVADTQY
>-|TRBJ1-6|TRBV30
AWSVLQGRSPLH
>TRBD2|TRBJ2-5|TRBV7-2
ASSYRRLAGQETQY
>TRBD1|TRBJ2-7|TRBV5-1
ASSPTLPGQATNFYEQY
>-|TRBJ1-1|TRBV5-1
ASSLPKAPPEAF
>TRBD1|TRBJ1-4|TRBV11-2
ASSLQGANEKLF
>-|TRBJ2-5|TRBV5-1
ASREVGAGRETQY
>-|TRBJ1-5|TRBV7-6
ASSKTGGVGPQH
>TRBD2|TRBJ2-3|TRBV11-3
ASSTRTSGTDTQY
>TRBD2|TRBJ2-2|TRBV29-1
SVRGLAGANTGELF
>TRBD1|TRBJ2-7|TRBV19
ASSMDRGSEQY
>-|TRBJ1-2|TRBV27
ASSLSSTVDYGYT
>-|TRBJ1-4|TRBV4-1
AGVRSWGEQGKLF
>TRBD1|TRBJ1-6|TRBV30
AWRQGNGNSPLH
>-|TRBJ1-1|TRBV7-2
ASSLQGGNTEAF